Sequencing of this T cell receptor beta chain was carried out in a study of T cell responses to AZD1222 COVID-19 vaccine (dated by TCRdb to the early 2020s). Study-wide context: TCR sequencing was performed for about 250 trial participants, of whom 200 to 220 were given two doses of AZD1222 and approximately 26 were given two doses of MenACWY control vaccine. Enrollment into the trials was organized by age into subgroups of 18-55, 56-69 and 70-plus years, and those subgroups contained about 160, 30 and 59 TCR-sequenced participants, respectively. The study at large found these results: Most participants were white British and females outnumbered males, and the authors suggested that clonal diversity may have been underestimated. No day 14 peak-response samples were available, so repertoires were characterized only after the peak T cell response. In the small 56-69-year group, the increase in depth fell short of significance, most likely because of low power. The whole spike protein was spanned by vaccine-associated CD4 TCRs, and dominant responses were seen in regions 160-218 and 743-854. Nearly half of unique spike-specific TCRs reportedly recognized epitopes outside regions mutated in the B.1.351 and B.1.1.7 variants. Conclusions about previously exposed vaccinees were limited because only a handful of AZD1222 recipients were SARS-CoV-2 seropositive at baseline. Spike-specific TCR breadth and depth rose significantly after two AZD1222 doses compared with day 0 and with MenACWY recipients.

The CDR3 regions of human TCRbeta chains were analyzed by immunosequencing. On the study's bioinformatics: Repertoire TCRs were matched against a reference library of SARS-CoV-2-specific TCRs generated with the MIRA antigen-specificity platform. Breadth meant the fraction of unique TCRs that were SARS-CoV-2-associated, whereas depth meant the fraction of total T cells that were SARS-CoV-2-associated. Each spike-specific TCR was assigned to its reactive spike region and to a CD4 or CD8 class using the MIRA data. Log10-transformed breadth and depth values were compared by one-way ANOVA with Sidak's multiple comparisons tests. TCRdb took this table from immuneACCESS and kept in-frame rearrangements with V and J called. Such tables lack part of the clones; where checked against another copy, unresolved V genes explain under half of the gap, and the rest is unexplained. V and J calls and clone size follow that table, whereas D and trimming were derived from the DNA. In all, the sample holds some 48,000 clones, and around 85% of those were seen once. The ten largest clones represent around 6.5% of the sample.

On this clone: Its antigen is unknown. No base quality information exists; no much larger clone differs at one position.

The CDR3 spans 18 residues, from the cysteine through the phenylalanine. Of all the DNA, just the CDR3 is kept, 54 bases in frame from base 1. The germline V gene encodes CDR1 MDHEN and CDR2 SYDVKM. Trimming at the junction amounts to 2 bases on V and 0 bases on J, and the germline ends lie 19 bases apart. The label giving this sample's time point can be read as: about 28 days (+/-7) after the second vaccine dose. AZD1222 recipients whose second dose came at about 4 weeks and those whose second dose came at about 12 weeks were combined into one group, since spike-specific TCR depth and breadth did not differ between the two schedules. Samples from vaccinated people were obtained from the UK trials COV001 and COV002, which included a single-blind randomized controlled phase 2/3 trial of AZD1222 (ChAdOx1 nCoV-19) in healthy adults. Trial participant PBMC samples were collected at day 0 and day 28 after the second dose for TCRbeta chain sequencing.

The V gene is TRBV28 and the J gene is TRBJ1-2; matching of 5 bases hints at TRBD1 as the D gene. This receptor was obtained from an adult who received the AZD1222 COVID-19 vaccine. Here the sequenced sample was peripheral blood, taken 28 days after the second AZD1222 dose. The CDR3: CASSLGGGVGDPNYGYTF. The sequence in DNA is TGTGCCAGCAGTTTAGGGGGAGGGGTAGGGGACCCTAACTATGGCTACACCTTC.